Below are 15 T cell receptor beta chains sequenced from a single sample in a study of early T cells in non-severe SARS-CoV-2 infection. TCRdb used MiXCR to reprocess the 5' RACE reads, holding one entry per CDR3 protein. The sample holds some 62,000 distinct CDR3 sequences, approximately 9% seen once. Sequences were obtained from whole blood. The receptors shown here come from an adult who was a healthcare worker with PCR-confirmed SARS-CoV-2 infection or an uninfected control (not recorded which).

The chain employs TRBV6-2 or TRBV6-3 and TRBJ1-5; D unclear. The germline CDR1 and CDR2 sequences are MNHEY and SVGEGT. With 0 bases removed from V and 7 bases from J, the gap between germline ends came to 7 bases. This CDR3 is 13 amino acids long. The CDR3 reads CASSYSISQPQHF. CDR3 bases: TGTGCCAGCAGTTACTCGATTTCGCAGCCCCAGCATTTT.

The V call is TRBV6-5, the J call TRBJ1-1, with 11 bases lining up with TRBD1. Germline values: CDR1 MNHEY, CDR2 SVGAGI. V was pared by 6 bases and J by 7 bases, with 7 bases of the junction left unmatched. This CDR3 has 14 amino acids. CDR3 in amino acids: CASSPDRGQVEAFF. CDR3 coding DNA: TGTGCCAGCAGCCCGGACAGGGGGCAGGTTGAAGCTTTCTTT.

V and J are TRBV12-3 or TRBV12-4 and TRBJ1-2; 9 bases agree with TRBD1. J gave up 8 bases and V 6 bases, and 10 bases lay outside the gene matches. This CDR3 is built from 14 residues. The CDR3 nucleotides are TGTGCCAGCAGCATAAACAGGGGGCTAAAGGGCTACACCTTC. Its protein is CASSINRGLKGYTF.

There are a few counts of this clonotype. The J gene is TRBJ2-2, the V gene TRBV20-1; weak D call: TRBD1 (6 bases). Deletions cut 0 bases from V and 5 bases from J, with 13 bases between. Germline-derived CDR1 and CDR2 are DFQATT and SNEGSKA (reference sequence). This CDR3 region has 15 residues. The CDR3 protein is CSARDGRGVTGELFF. CDR3 nucleotide sequence: TGCAGTGCTAGAGATGGCAGGGGAGTTACCGGGGAGCTGTTTTTT.

CDR3 residues: CASRKGELPGANVLTF. CDR3 nucleotide sequence: TGCGCCAGCAGAAAGGGGGAACTGCCTGGGGCCAACGTCCTGACTTTC. V usage is TRBV5-1 and J usage is TRBJ2-6; D might be TRBD1 (6 bases). V shed 5 bases and J shed 2 bases, with 14 bases lying between them. The germline V gene encodes CDR1 SGHRS and CDR2 YFSETQ. The length of the CDR3 is 16 residues.

This clonotype was seen many times. This chain links TRBV20-1 with TRBJ1-1, with 10 bases that match TRBD1. V was clipped by 2 bases and J by 1 base; unmatched bases: 7. The CDR3 has 16 residues. The germline gives CDR1 DFQATT, CDR2 SNEGSKA (reference sequence). The CDR3 coding sequence is TGCAGTGCTAGACACGGGACAGGGGCAAAGAACACTGAAGCTTTCTTT. This encodes CSARHGTGAKNTEAFF.

This clonotype was counted ten times or more. The V and J genes are TRBV19 and TRBJ2-1, with 10 nucleotides matching TRBD1. V lost 10 bases to trimming and J lost 9 bases; unmatched junction nucleotides: 15. Germline V CDR1 and CDR2: LNHDA, SQIVND (reference sequence). The CDR3 spans 15 residues. The CDR3 DNA sequence: TGTGCCACCAAACCCTGGGACAGGGGTGTAGGTGAGCAGTTCTTC. Amino acid sequence: CATKPWDRGVGEQFF.

This clonotype was found a few times. The chain recombines TRBV29-1 with TRBJ2-2; TRBD2 aligns across 11 bases. Losses at the gene ends were 8 bases for V and 2 bases for J; bases not matched to a gene: 7. This CDR3 contains 15 residues. In germline, CDR1 is SQVTM, CDR2 ANQGSEA. The CDR3 nucleotides read TGCAGCACTCTAGCGGGGGGCCTCAACACCGGGGAGCTGTTTTTT. It translates to CSTLAGGLNTGELFF.

This clonotype is classed as medium-sized. The rearrangement links TRBV15 to TRBJ2-2; 7 nucleotides line up with TRBD1. The trim removed 0 bases at V and 0 bases at J, leaving 4 bases unmatched. The CDR3 is made up of 17 amino acids. Germline CDR1 and CDR2: LNHNV and YYDKDF (reference sequence). CDR3 loop: CATSRDKGATNTGELFF. CDR3 nucleotides: TGTGCCACCAGCAGAGATAAGGGGGCTACGAACACCGGGGAGCTGTTTTTT.

This clonotype appeared a few times. The chain is built from TRBV7-9 and TRBJ2-6, with 10 bases matching TRBD1. This CDR3 is 17 amino acids long. J gave up 0 bases and V 5 bases, and 4 bases lay outside the gene matches. CDR1 is SEHNR and CDR2 is FQNEAQ in the germline V gene (reference sequence). CDR3 sequence (DNA): TGTGCCAGCAGCCCTGGGACAGGGGCCTCTGGGGCCAACGTCCTGACTTTC. Its protein is CASSPGTGASGANVLTF.

This clonotype showed up many times. Written as DNA, the CDR3 is TGTGCCAGCAGCTTGCGGGGGTATTACAATGAGCAGTTCTTC. Translating it yields CASSLRGYYNEQFF. The chain is built from TRBV7-2 and TRBJ2-1; TRBD2 aligns across 7 bases. The CDR3 is 14 amino acids. V shed 3 bases and J 4 bases; nucleotides not matched to a gene: 3. Germline CDR1 reads SGHTA; CDR2 reads FQGNSA.

The chain is built from TRBV28 and TRBJ2-5; 7 bases agree with TRBD1. Germline assignment: CDR1 MDHEN and CDR2 SYDVKM. The CDR3 extends over 14 amino acids. J gave up 9 bases and V 5 bases, and 12 bases lay outside the gene matches. This CDR3 is CASSTPTPDRPQYF. In DNA, the CDR3 is TGTGCCAGCAGTACCCCCACCCCGGACAGGCCCCAGTACTTC.

The chain carries TRBV10-3 and TRBJ2-3; TRBD2 aligns across 13 bases. V shed 4 bases and J 6 bases; nucleotides not matched to a gene: 13. Germline V gene lookup returns CDR1 ENHRY and CDR2 SYGVKD. The CDR3 totals 18 residues. The CDR3: CAISALPTTSGGRDTQYF. CDR3 DNA: TGTGCCATCAGTGCCCTTCCTACGACTAGCGGGGGGAGGGATACGCAGTATTTT.

The chain employs TRBV5-1 and TRBJ1-1; D call uncertain. V was cut by 0 bases and J by 5 bases, with 11 bases left in between. The CDR3 extends over 14 amino acids. Per germline, CDR1 SGHRS and CDR2 YFSETQ. In DNA form, the CDR3 reads TGCGCCAGCAGCTTGGATGTTTCGGATACTGAAGCTTTCTTT. As protein: CASSLDVSDTEAFF.

V gene TRBV14 combines with J gene TRBJ1-2; weak D call: TRBD1 (5 bases). Germline loops: CDR1 SGHDN, CDR2 FVKESK. This CDR3 comprises 14 residues. The germline V and J ends were trimmed by 4 bases and 2 bases, with 11 bases remaining between them. CDR3 nucleotide sequence: TGTGCCAGCAGCCCACTGGGACGGAACTATGGCTACACCTTC. This gives the protein CASSPLGRNYGYTF.